The sequence of this T cell receptor beta chain was determined in a study of OX40 agonist ivuxolimab in advanced cancers. Study overall: Patients were treated with intravenous ivuxolimab, dosed at 0.01 to 10 mg/kg and infused every 2 weeks. Each dose-escalation patient presented with hepatocellular carcinoma, melanoma, renal cell or head and neck cancer. A mean age of roughly 66 years, range roughly 23 to 85, was recorded, and approximately 85% were male. Partial responses occurred in Three dose-escalation patients, one with hepatocellular carcinoma and two with cutaneous melanoma.

Germline V gene lookup returns CDR1 MNHNS and CDR2 SASEGT. The V gene lost 7 bases and the J gene lost 1 base, with 10 bases spanning the gap. The CDR3 has 13 residues. The table came from immunoSEQ multiplex PCR; TCRdb's copy has only in-frame clones and leaves some out. The table has 67,000 or so clones, about 85% seen once. The sequencing here drew on CD4+ or CD8+ T cells sorted from blood, taken in a trial of the OX40 agonist ivuxolimab. This rearrangement joins TRBV6-1 to TRBJ2-5, with D perhaps TRBD2 (7 bases). This TCR was sampled from an adult with an advanced solid tumor such as melanoma, head and neck, liver or kidney cancer. The CDR3 DNA reads TGTGCCAGCATTAGGGGGGGCCAAGAGACCCAGTACTTC. Translation: CASIRGGQETQYF.